Following are 30 T cell receptor beta chains from one sample sequenced in a study of human T cells and chemical hapten exposure. TCRdb re-derived calls from the RACE reads in MiXCR, one entry per CDR3 protein. The sample carries tens of thousands of distinct CDR3 sequences, over 10% recorded once. Time point noted: patch test 3, about 24 weeks after DPC sensitization. Treatment reported: therapeutic diphenylcyclopropenone sensitization with weekly scalp DPC. The sample here was whole blood, taken in connection with sensitization to the hapten diphenylcyclopropenone (DPC). These receptors all come from a young man with alopecia areata. Some clones in this sample may be carry-over from other donors' samples.

This clonotype has a count of ten or more. The V gene is TRBV3-1, the J gene TRBJ2-3, with 7 positions matching TRBD2. The germline V gene has CDR1 LGHDT and CDR2 YNNKEL (reference sequence). V shed 3 bases and J 0 bases; nucleotides not matched to a gene: 6. CDR3 length: 16 amino acids. The CDR3 is CASSHGDYYSTDTQYF. CDR3 nucleotide sequence: TGTGCCAGCAGCCACGGGGACTACTATAGCACAGATACGCAGTATTTT.

Concerning this clonotype: This may arise from a read error, as a much more abundant clone is one base away. The gene calls are TRBV19 and TRBJ1-4; D not resolved. CDR3 length equals 14 residues. Germline CDR1 and CDR2: LNHDA and SQIVND (reference sequence). The CDR3 sequence: CASSIPGGDDKLFF. The CDR3 DNA follows: TGTGCCAGTAGTATACCAGGCGGCGATGATAAACTGTTTTTT.

This clonotype appeared many times. The chain links TRBV7-3 to TRBJ1-2; TRBD1 agrees at 9 bases. The CDR3 spans 14 residues. J lost 7 bases, V lost 2 bases, and 5 bases had no gene match. The germline gives CDR1 SGHTA, CDR2 FQGTGA. In DNA form, the CDR3 reads TGTGCCAGCAGCTTAGCTCCGGGACAGGGTGGCTACACCTTC. Encoded protein: CASSLAPGQGGYTF.

This clonotype was observed at least ten times. V usage is TRBV28 and J usage is TRBJ2-5; D uncertain. Germline-derived CDR1 and CDR2 are MDHEN and SYDVKM. The CDR3 is made up of 11 amino acids. V was trimmed by 3 bases and J by 4 bases, leaving 3 bases between them. In DNA, the CDR3 is TGTGCCAGCAGTTTGATAGAGACCCAGTACTTC. Protein sequence: CASSLIETQYF.

This clonotype is deemed medium-sized. The V call is TRBV28, the J call TRBJ2-2, with D tentatively TRBD1 or TRBD2 (5 bases each). Germline loops: CDR1 MDHEN, CDR2 SYDVKM. V lost 5 bases, J lost 1 base, and 14 bases lay in between. CDR3 length: 16 residues. The CDR3 region has the DNA TGTGCCAGCAGTACCCCCGGGACGGAGAACACCGGGGAGCTGTTTTTT. This codes for CASSTPGTENTGELFF. The whole variable domain, filled in from reference TRBV28 and TRBJ2-2, reads DVKVTQSSRYLVKRTGEKVFLECVQDMDHENMFWYRQDPGLGLRLIYFSYDVKMKEKGDIPEGYSVSREKKERFSLILESASTNQTSMYLCASSTPGTENTGELFFGEGSRLTVL.

This clonotype was counted ten times or more. This rearrangement joins TRBV7-6 to TRBJ1-5; unclear D gene. Per germline, CDR1 SGHVS and CDR2 FNYEAQ. Trimming removed 0 bases at V and 0 bases at J, with 6 bases between. The CDR3 is 15 amino acids. This CDR3 is CASSLAAHSNQPQHF. The CDR3, as DNA: TGTGCCAGCAGCTTAGCGGCACATAGCAATCAGCCCCAGCATTTT.

The chain is built from TRBV7-2 and TRBJ1-4, with no clear D. V gave up 9 bases and J gave up 8 bases, with 19 bases separating them. Germline loops: CDR1 SGHTA, CDR2 FQGNSA. The length of the CDR3 is 14 residues. The CDR3 region has the DNA TGTGCCAGTAAATGGACTCCCGACGGGGAAAAACTGTTTTTT. It codes for CASKWTPDGEKLFF. The variable domain in full, completed from reference TRBV7-2 and TRBJ1-4, reads GAGVSQSPSNKVTEKGKDVELRCDPISGHTALYWYRQSLGQGLEFLIYFQGNSAPDKSGLPSDRFSAERTGGSVSTLTIQRTQQEDSAVYLCASKWTPDGEKLFFGSGTQLSVL.

The chain employs TRBV4-2 and TRBJ1-1; D uncertain. Per the germline V gene, CDR1 is LGHNA and CDR2 is YNFKEQ. Trimming pared 3 bases from V and 2 bases from J, leaving 13 bases between. This CDR3 spans 15 amino acids. This CDR3 is CASSHSSQSNTEAFF. DNA of the CDR3: TGTGCCAGCAGCCATAGCTCACAGAGCAACACTGAAGCTTTCTTT.

This clonotype was found many times. The chain couples TRBV29-1 to TRBJ1-5, with TRBD1 matching 7 bases. The CDR3 runs 12 residues. V was pared by 5 bases and J by 6 bases, with 4 bases of the junction left unmatched. The germline V gene has CDR1 SQVTM and CDR2 ANQGSEA. As DNA, the CDR3 is TGCAGCGTTCTGGCAGGGGGTCAGCCCCAGCATTTT. Translating gives CSVLAGGQPQHF.

This clonotype came up a few times. The J gene is TRBJ1-2, the V gene TRBV5-5, with 10 positions matching TRBD1. This CDR3 region has 16 residues. The germline V gene has CDR1 SGHKS and CDR2 YYEKEE (reference sequence). With V trimmed by 4 bases and J by 4 bases, 10 bases remained unmatched. CDR3 residues: CASSRTGTGDRYGYTF. In nucleotides, the CDR3 is TGTGCCAGCAGCCGCACCGGGACAGGGGACCGCTATGGCTACACCTTC.

This clonotype was seen a handful of times. V and J are TRBV19 and TRBJ2-7; D unresolved. Germline lookup yields CDR1 LNHDA and CDR2 SQIVND (reference sequence). The CDR3 is made up of 11 amino acids. Trimming removed 4 bases at V and 6 bases at J, with 7 bases between. CDR3 protein: CASSSWREQYF. CDR3 coding DNA: TGTGCCAGTAGTAGCTGGCGCGAGCAGTACTTC.

The table lists this clonotype with a few counts. The chain links TRBV12-3 or TRBV12-4 to TRBJ1-1; D gene uncertain. V dropped 5 bases and J dropped 0 bases, with 13 bases sitting between them. The length of the CDR3 is 15 residues. The CDR3 DNA follows: TGTGCCAGCAGTCGGCAGTTGGCCATGAACACTGAAGCTTTCTTT. Residues: CASSRQLAMNTEAFF.

This clonotype was found many times. V gene TRBV9 combines with J gene TRBJ2-1; D is perhaps TRBD2 (5 bases). This CDR3 has 15 amino acids. The germline V gene encodes CDR1 SGDLS and CDR2 YYNGEE. V shed 4 bases and J shed 2 bases, with 13 bases lying between them. Here the CDR3 DNA reads TGTGCCAGCAGCCCCCAGCGGACTGCCTACAATGAGCAGTTCTTC. Translated, it gives CASSPQRTAYNEQFF.

The chain has TRBV30 and TRBJ2-7, with TRBD1 matching over 11 bases. V gave up 4 bases and J gave up 6 bases; unmatched junction bases: 5. Germline V lookup: CDR1 GTSNPN, CDR2 SVGIG (reference sequence). CDR3 size: 13 residues. The CDR3 DNA sequence: TGTGCCTGGACCGGGACAGGGGGAATCGAGCAGTACTTC. It specifies CAWTGTGGIEQYF.

This chain joins TRBV4-1 and TRBJ2-1; 9 positions match TRBD1. CDR1 MGHRA and CDR2 YSYEKL come from the germline V gene. J gave up 4 bases and V 4 bases, and 8 bases lay outside the gene matches. The CDR3 spans 16 residues. This CDR3 reads CASSRSGTGNYNEQFF. The CDR3 DNA reads TGCGCCAGCAGCCGGTCCGGGACAGGGAATTACAATGAGCAGTTCTTC.

The chain is built from TRBV18 and TRBJ1-4; 11 bases are a match to TRBD1. The CDR3 spans 18 residues. Looked up from germline, CDR1 is KGHSH and CDR2 is LQKENI. V gave up 2 bases and J gave up 8 bases; unmatched junction bases: 13. CDR3 bases: TGTGCCAGCTCACCAAACACCGGGACAGGGGGAACGCGGGAAAAACTGTTTTTT. This codes for CASSPNTGTGGTREKLFF. Full variable domain (rest looked up from reference TRBV18 and TRBJ1-4): NAGVMQNPRHLVRRRGQEARLRCSPMKGHSHVYWYRQLPEEGLKFMVYLQKENIIDESGMPKERFSAEFPKEGPSILRIQQVVRGDSAAYFCASSPNTGTGGTREKLFFGSGTQLSVL.

This clonotype was detected ten times or more. The chain recombines TRBV7-9 with TRBJ2-5, with D possibly TRBD1 on 6 matching bases. CDR1 SEHNR and CDR2 FQNEAQ come from the germline V gene (reference sequence). This CDR3 is built from 14 residues. V lost 5 bases to trimming and J lost 1 base, with 11 bases between them. The chain's CDR3 is CASSPGTRQETQYF. The CDR3 DNA follows: TGTGCCAGCAGCCCCGGGACACGCCAAGAGACCCAGTACTTC.

V usage is TRBV28 and J usage is TRBJ2-2; 9 bases line up with TRBD1. Germline CDR1 and CDR2: MDHEN and SYDVKM. Trimming at V came to 5 bases and at J to 6 bases, leaving 7 bases not matched to a gene. The CDR3 spans 15 residues. The CDR3 protein is CASSPGTGIPGELFF. CDR3 nucleotides: TGTGCCAGCAGTCCCGGGACAGGGATTCCCGGGGAGCTGTTTTTT.

This clonotype was seen a few times. The chain has TRBV28 and TRBJ2-5, with D unclear. Germline V gene lookup returns CDR1 MDHEN and CDR2 SYDVKM. The V and J ends lost 2 bases and 4 bases respectively, with 8 bases between them. The CDR3 loop spans 13 amino acids. DNA for the CDR3: TGTGCCAGCAGTTTAAGTGCGCCAGAGACCCAGTACTTC. This gives the protein CASSLSAPETQYF.

This clonotype was found a few times. This rearrangement joins TRBV10-2 to TRBJ1-6; no clear D gene. CDR1 and CDR2 from the germline V gene are WSHSY and SAAADI. V was trimmed by 6 bases and J by 5 bases, leaving 8 bases between them. CDR3 size: 13 residues. The CDR3 coding sequence is TGCGCCAGCAGAACGGATCATAATTCACCCCTCCACTTT. Amino acid sequence: CASRTDHNSPLHF.

In its sample, this clonotype was seen many times. V gene TRBV5-1 combines with J gene TRBJ2-2; the D is unclear. Trimming removed 0 bases at V and 6 bases at J, with 12 bases between. CDR1 SGHRS and CDR2 YFSETQ come from the germline V gene. CDR3 size: 15 residues. CDR3 loop: CASSLEKTRAGELFF. The CDR3, as DNA: TGCGCCAGCAGCTTGGAGAAAACAAGGGCCGGGGAGCTGTTTTTT.

About this clonotype: One end of the junction does not line up with germline, which may come from a read error. The gene calls are TRBV5-4 and TRBJ1-3; D gene uncertain. CDR3 length equals 12 residues. Germline CDR1 is SGHNT and CDR2 is YYREEE (reference sequence). The CDR3 DNA follows: TGTGCCAGCGGCTTGCTCGAGGGCCATCTTGATTTT. This encodes CASGLLEGHLDF.

This clonotype came up many times. J is TRBJ1-6 and V is TRBV3-1; D gene uncertain. Germline V gives CDR1 LGHDT, CDR2 YNNKEL (reference sequence). V lost 4 bases to trimming and J lost 9 bases, with 10 bases between them. This CDR3 has 13 amino acids. CDR3 nucleotides: TGTGCCAGCAGCCCCTCGTGGCGTTCACCCCTCCACTTT. Translation gives CASSPSWRSPLHF.

In this sample, this clonotype turned up a few times. This sequence joins TRBV5-1 and TRBJ1-1, with D unclear. This CDR3 has 14 residues. Germline V gene sequence: CDR1 SGHRS, CDR2 YFSETQ. V gave up 2 bases and J gave up 7 bases, with 15 bases separating them. The DNA for the CDR3 is TGCGCCAGCAGCTTAAATATAAGGGTCCTTGAAGCTTTCTTT. Translating gives CASSLNIRVLEAFF.

This clonotype was picked up a small number of times. This chain links TRBV9 with TRBJ2-7, with D possibly being TRBD2 (7 bases). The CDR3 runs to 15 residues. V dropped 0 bases and J dropped 0 bases, with 10 bases sitting between them. Germline V gene lookup returns CDR1 SGDLS and CDR2 YYNGEE. In DNA, the CDR3 is TGTGCCAGCAGCGTAGCCGGGGGGCCCTCCTACGAGCAGTACTTC. Its translation is CASSVAGGPSYEQYF.

The sample holds many counts of this clonotype. The chain employs TRBV3-1 and TRBJ2-1, with a tentative D call TRBD1 (6 bases). The V and J ends lost 5 bases and 6 bases respectively, with 17 bases between them. Germline assignment: CDR1 LGHDT and CDR2 YNNKEL (reference sequence). The CDR3 covers 15 residues. The CDR3 reads CASSYRQAIGNEQFF. CDR3 coding DNA: TGTGCCAGCAGCTACCGACAGGCCATAGGCAATGAGCAGTTCTTC.

This clonotype was detected many times. A read error may produce the germline difference seen at one junction end. The CDR3 sequence is CASGYWNTQYF. DNA for the CDR3: TGTGCCAGCGGTTACTGGAATACGCAGTATTTT. The J gene is TRBJ2-3, the V gene TRBV6-2 or TRBV6-3; D remains ambiguous. The CDR3 extends over 11 amino acids. The germline gives CDR1 MNHEY, CDR2 SVGEGT.

This clonotype has at least ten counts. This chain links TRBV4-3 with TRBJ2-5, with 11 bases matching TRBD1. Germline V lookup: CDR1 LGHNA, CDR2 YSLEER. CDR3 length equals 15 residues. V was clipped by 0 bases and J by 5 bases; unmatched bases: 2. Here the CDR3 reads CASSQEDRGPETQYF. In DNA form, the CDR3 reads TGCGCCAGCAGCCAAGAGGACAGGGGGCCTGAGACCCAGTACTTC.

This clonotype has at least ten counts. The V call is TRBV7-9, the J call TRBJ2-2; D unclear. Trimming left V 0 bases short and J 3 bases short, with 5 bases between. The CDR3 spans 14 residues. Per germline, CDR1 SEHNR and CDR2 FQNEAQ (reference sequence). CDR3 sequence reads: CASSLALDTGELFF. The DNA of the CDR3 is TGTGCCAGCAGCTTAGCATTGGACACCGGGGAGCTGTTTTTT.

This clonotype was recorded many times. V usage is TRBV7-8 and J usage is TRBJ2-1; D remains ambiguous. Trimming removed 2 bases at V and 0 bases at J, with 8 bases between. Germline values: CDR1 SGHVS, CDR2 FQNEAQ. This CDR3 spans 15 amino acids. The CDR3 reads CASSLLQSSYNEQFF. CDR3 DNA: TGTGCCAGCAGCTTATTACAGAGCTCCTACAATGAGCAGTTCTTC. The full variable domain, in which reference TRBV7-8 and TRBJ2-1 provide the parts outside the CDR3, is GAGVSQSPRYKVAKRGQDVALRCDPISGHVSLFWYQQALGQGPEFLTYFQNEAQLDKSGLPSDRFFAERPEGSVSTLKIQRTQQEDSAVYLCASSLLQSSYNEQFFGPGTRLTVL.